This TCR beta chain was documented in a study of T cell repertoires in cytomegalovirus infection. A note on this clonotype: Its target is not known.

Overall study findings and caveats: Summed frequency of public TCR beta families distinguished CMV carriers with the relevant HLA.

V dropped 0 bases and J dropped 8; count of bases not matched to a gene: 11. Germline CDR1 reads SGHNT; CDR2 reads YYREEE (reference sequence). The CDR3 has 16 amino acids. One entry per CDR3 protein, called by TCRdb with MiXCR from the reads. The sample carries about 740,000 distinct CDR3 sequences, about 40% recorded once. The specimen was PBMCs. The rearrangement joins TRBV5-4 to TRBJ1-2; 9 bases align to TRBD1. The receptor was derived from a human donor in good health (CMV status not recorded). Some clones in this sample may be carry-over from other donors' samples. The CDR3 coding sequence is TGTGCCAGCAGCTTGGCCGGACAGGGGCGGACCTGGGGCTACACCTTC. This gives the protein CASSLAGQGRTWGYTF.